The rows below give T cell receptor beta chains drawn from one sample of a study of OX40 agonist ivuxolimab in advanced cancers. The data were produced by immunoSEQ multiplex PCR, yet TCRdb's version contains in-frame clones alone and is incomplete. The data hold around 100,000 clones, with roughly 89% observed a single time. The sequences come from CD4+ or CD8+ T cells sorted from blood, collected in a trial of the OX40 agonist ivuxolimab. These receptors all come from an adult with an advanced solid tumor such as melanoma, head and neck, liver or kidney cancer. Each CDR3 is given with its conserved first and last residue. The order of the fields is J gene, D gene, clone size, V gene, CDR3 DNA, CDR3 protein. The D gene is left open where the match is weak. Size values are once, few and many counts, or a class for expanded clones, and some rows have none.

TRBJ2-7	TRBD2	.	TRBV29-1	TGCAGCGCTATAGTGAGCGGGAGGTCCTACGAGCAGTACTTC	CSAIVSGRSYEQYF
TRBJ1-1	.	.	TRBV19	TGTGCCAGTAGTGAACCAGGGGTGGATGCTTTCTTT	CASSEPGVDAFF
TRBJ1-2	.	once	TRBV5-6	TGTGCCAGCAGCCGCCCGGGGGAGAAGAGGTATGGCTACACCTTC	CASSRPGEKRYGYTF
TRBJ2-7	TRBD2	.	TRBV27	TGTGCCAGCAGGCAGCGGGGGTTAACTTACGAGCAGTACTTC	CASRQRGLTYEQYF
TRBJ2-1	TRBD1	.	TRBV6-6	TGTGCCAGCAGAAAAAAGGAGGGACAGGGTAGCAATGAGCAGTTCTTC	CASRKKEGQGSNEQFF
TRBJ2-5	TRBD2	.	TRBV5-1	TGCGCCAGCAGCGCCCCTAGCGGAAGACTCCAAGAGACCCAGTACTTC	CASSAPSGRLQETQYF
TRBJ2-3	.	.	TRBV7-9	TGTGCCAGCAGCTTGGCAGGTGTATACACAGATACGCAGTATTTT	CASSLAGVYTDTQYF
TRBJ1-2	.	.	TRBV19	TGTGCCAGTACCCGGAACGACAGGCAGTATGGCTACACCTTC	CASTRNDRQYGYTF
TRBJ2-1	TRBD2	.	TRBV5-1	TGCGCCAGCAGCTTGGTTGCAGCGGGAGGGATTGAGCAGTTCTTC	CASSLVAAGGIEQFF
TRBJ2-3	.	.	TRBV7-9	TGTGCCAGCAGCTTCCGGACTACCCCCGATACGCAGTATTTT	CASSFRTTPDTQYF
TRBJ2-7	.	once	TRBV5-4	TGTGCCAGCAGCATTCCAGGGTACGAGCAGTACTTC	CASSIPGYEQYF
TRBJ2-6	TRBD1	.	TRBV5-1	TGCGCCAGCAGCCCGGGACAGGGGGGGGCTGGGGCCAACGTCCTGACTTTC	CASSPGQGGAGANVLTF
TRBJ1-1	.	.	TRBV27	TGTGCCAGCACCGACAGGTACCCTGTATTGAACACTGAAGCTTTCTTT	CASTDRYPVLNTEAFF
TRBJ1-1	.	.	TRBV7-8	TGTGCCAGCAGCCTCTCAAAGAACACTGAAGCTTTCTTT	CASSLSKNTEAFF
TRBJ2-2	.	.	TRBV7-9	TGTGCCAGCAGCTTAATATCCAGGGTTAACACCGGGGAGCTGTTTTTT	CASSLISRVNTGELFF
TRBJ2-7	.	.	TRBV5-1	TGCGCCAGCAGCTTGTTGTCGTGGGACGAGCAGTACTTC	CASSLLSWDEQYF
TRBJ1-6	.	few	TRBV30	TGTGCCTGGACCCAGGGGCAGGGGAATTCACCCCTCCACTTT	CAWTQGQGNSPLHF
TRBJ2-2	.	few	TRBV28	TGTGCCAGCAGTTTGCCTATACTACCCGGGGAGCTGTTTTTT	CASSLPILPGELFF
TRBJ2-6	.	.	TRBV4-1	TGCGCCAGCAGCCAAGGTGGCAGGGGTAGATCTGGGGCCAACGTCCTGACTTTC	CASSQGGRGRSGANVLTF
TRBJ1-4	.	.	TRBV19	TGTGCCAGTAAGCAAGAACCAGCAGACGAAAAACTGTTTTTT	CASKQEPADEKLFF
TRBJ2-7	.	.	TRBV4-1	TGCGCCAGCAGCCAAGAGGCCGCGTCTCTTTACTACGAGCAGTACTTC	CASSQEAASLYYEQYF
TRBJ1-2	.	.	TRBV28	TGTGCCAGCCAAGTCTCCCCTCACTTTTATGGCTACACCTTC	CASQVSPHFYGYTF
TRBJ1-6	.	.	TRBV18	TGTGCCAGCTCAATCGACGGGGATGTTTCACCCCTCCACTTT	CASSIDGDVSPLHF
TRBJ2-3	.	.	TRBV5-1	TGCGCCAGCAGCTTGGAGGGAAGGTTAAGCACAGATACGCAGTATTTT	CASSLEGRLSTDTQYF
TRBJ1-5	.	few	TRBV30	TGTGCCTGGAATATAGGCCGCAATCAGCCCCAGCATTTT	CAWNIGRNQPQHF
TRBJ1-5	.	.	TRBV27	TGTGCCAGCAGACCAGTCAATAGCAATCAGCCCCAGCATTTT	CASRPVNSNQPQHF
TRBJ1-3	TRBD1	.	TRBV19	TGTGCCAGTAGTATGCATGGGACAGACGGAAACACCATATATTTT	CASSMHGTDGNTIYF
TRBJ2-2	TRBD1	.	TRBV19	TGTGCCAGTAGTGTGGGACAGGGGAGGGTCGGGGAGCTGTTTTTT	CASSVGQGRVGELFF
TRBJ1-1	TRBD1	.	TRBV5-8	TGTGCCAGCAGCTTCCTCGGAACAGGGGGTTGGGGGACTGAAGCTTTCTTT	CASSFLGTGGWGTEAFF
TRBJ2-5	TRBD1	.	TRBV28	TGTGCCAGCAGTCGGGACAGGGTGGTTGAGACCCAGTACTTC	CASSRDRVVETQYF
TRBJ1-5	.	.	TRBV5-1	TGCGCCAGCAGCCTGGGCAGCGGTGGTAATCAGCCCCAGCATTTT	CASSLGSGGNQPQHF
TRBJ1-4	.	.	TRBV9	TGTGCCAGCAGCCCGAGAACAGGTGCTAATGAAAAACTGTTTTTT	CASSPRTGANEKLFF